These 28 T cell receptor beta chains originate from one sample sequenced in a study of cytotoxic CD8 clonotypes in ibrutinib-treated CLL. TCRdb keeps only in-frame clones here, not all; method: immunoSEQ multiplex PCR. Of about 310,000 clones listed, roughly 85% were seen once; the top ten hold 6.7%. Sequenced here: PBMCs, sampled before ibrutinib treatment. The receptor source for this set is a human donor with chronic lymphocytic leukemia.

The chain combines TRBV6-4 with TRBJ2-1, with 13 bases matching TRBD2. V shed 0 bases and J 6 bases; nucleotides not matched to a gene: 2. The germline V gene has CDR1 MRHNA and CDR2 SNTAGT. The CDR3 runs to 16 residues. CDR3 in amino acids: CASSDSGLAGFNEQFF. CDR3 DNA: TGTGCCAGCAGTGACTCGGGACTAGCGGGATTCAATGAGCAGTTCTTC.

This clone was observed a few times. The rearrangement uses TRBV19 and TRBJ1-2; a possible D gene is TRBD1 (5 bases). V was clipped by 6 bases and J by 2 bases, with 10 bases between them. The CDR3 has 13 residues. Germline V gene lookup returns CDR1 LNHDA and CDR2 SQIVND (reference sequence). The CDR3 is CASRLRQNYGYTF. In nucleotides, the CDR3 is TGTGCCAGTAGACTTAGACAGAACTATGGCTACACCTTC.

The chain employs TRBV5-4 and TRBJ1-3; D gene ambiguous. The CDR3 runs 12 residues. From germline, CDR1 is SGHNT and CDR2 YYREEE (reference sequence). Trimming removed 4 bases at V and 4 bases at J, with 6 bases between. CDR3 DNA sequence: TGTGCCAGCAGCCTGGCAGGAAACACCATATATTTT. This gives the protein CASSLAGNTIYF.

The rearrangement links TRBV7-9 to TRBJ2-4; D perhaps matches TRBD2 (6 bases). Germline V lookup: CDR1 SEHNR, CDR2 FQNEAQ (reference sequence). There are 14 residues in the CDR3. V was trimmed by 3 bases and J by 0 bases, leaving 6 bases between them. The CDR3 DNA is TGTGCCAGCAGCTTCGGGGGAGCCAAAAACATTCAGTACTTC. Translating gives CASSFGGAKNIQYF.

The V call is TRBV9, the J call TRBJ2-3; 13 nucleotides agree with TRBD2. Looked up from germline, CDR1 is SGDLS and CDR2 is YYNGEE. CDR3 length equals 17 residues. The trim removed 2 bases at V and 4 bases at J, leaving 7 bases unmatched. CDR3 in amino acids: CASSVSWTSGSADTQYF. CDR3 in DNA: TGTGCCAGCAGCGTCAGCTGGACTAGCGGGAGTGCAGATACGCAGTATTTT.

V and J are TRBV5-4 and TRBJ2-2, with 7 bases matching TRBD1. V lost 1 base, J lost 4 bases, and 4 bases stayed unmatched. Germline CDR1 SGHNT, CDR2 YYREEE (reference sequence). This CDR3 has 15 residues. CDR3 in DNA: TGTGCCAGCAGCTTGTTTTCAGGGGGCACCGGGGAGCTGTTTTTT. This codes for CASSLFSGGTGELFF.

The chain has TRBV6-6 and TRBJ1-2; 9 positions agree with TRBD1. The CDR3 runs to 13 residues. Germline CDR1 and CDR2: MNHNY and SVGAGI (reference sequence). V lost 5 bases to trimming and J lost 4 bases; unmatched junction nucleotides: 2. Here the CDR3 DNA reads TGTGCCAGCAGTACAGGGGGCGCCTATGGCTACACCTTC. Protein product: CASSTGGAYGYTF.

V is TRBV4-3 and J is TRBJ2-7, with 7 bases aligning to TRBD2. The germline V gene has CDR1 LGHNA and CDR2 YSLEER. This CDR3 has 15 residues. Trimming at V came to 4 bases and at J to 2 bases, leaving 8 bases not matched to a gene. CDR3: CASSPSAGDPYEQYF. The DNA of the CDR3 is TGCGCCAGCAGCCCCTCTGCGGGAGACCCCTACGAGCAGTACTTC.

The V call is TRBV14, the J call TRBJ2-2, with a weak D call TRBD2 (6 bases). The CDR3 has 15 amino acids. Trimming left V 9 bases short and J 4 bases short, with 18 bases between. Looked up from germline, CDR1 is SGHDN and CDR2 is FVKESK. The DNA for the CDR3 is TGTGCCAGTAGCTCTGGGGGGATCGGCACCGGGGAGCTGTTTTTT. Residues: CASSSGGIGTGELFF.

V usage is TRBV5-1 and J usage is TRBJ2-4, with D possibly TRBD2 on 6 matching bases. The CDR3 extends over 13 amino acids. Germline assignment: CDR1 SGHRS and CDR2 YFSETQ. V gave up 2 bases and J gave up 6 bases, with 9 bases separating them. CDR3 nucleotides: TGCGCCAGCAGCTTTGCGGGAAGAAACATTCAGTACTTC. Residues: CASSFAGRNIQYF. The full variable domain, its missing parts supplied by reference TRBV5-1 and TRBJ2-4, is KAGVTQTPRYLIKTRGQQVTLSCSPISGHRSVSWYQQTPGQGLQFLFEYFSETQRNKGNFPGRFSGRQFSNSRSEMNVSTLELGDSALYLCASSFAGRNIQYFGAGTRLSVL.

The V call is TRBV10-3, the J call TRBJ2-3; maybe TRBD1 (5 bases). The CDR3 runs to 16 residues. CDR1 is ENHRY, CDR2 SYGVKD, per germline. Trimming took 2 bases from V and 0 from J, leaving 12 bases between them. The CDR3 DNA is TGTGCCATCAGTGAGCAAGGGGATACTAGCACAGATACGCAGTATTTT. As protein: CAISEQGDTSTDTQYF.

The chain combines TRBV6-5 with TRBJ2-1; D remains unclear. This CDR3 has 13 residues. V was shortened by 6 bases and J by 4 bases, with 10 bases between the two germline ends. Germline CDR1 MNHEY, CDR2 SVGAGI. This CDR3 reads CASRRDGYNEQFF. The CDR3 DNA sequence: TGTGCCAGCAGGCGAGACGGTTACAATGAGCAGTTCTTC.

V gene TRBV6-6 combines with J gene TRBJ2-2; D unclear. The CDR3 consists of 14 residues. The germline gives CDR1 MNHNY, CDR2 SVGAGI (reference sequence). The V and J ends lost 1 base and 2 bases respectively, with 5 bases between them. The CDR3 region has the DNA TGTGCCAGCAGTTACTACCGTAACACCGGGGAGCTGTTTTTT. Translation gives CASSYYRNTGELFF.

This CDR3 reads CVSPLNPFYEQYF. CDR3 in DNA: TGTGTCAGCCCCTTGAACCCTTTTTACGAGCAGTACTTC. This rearrangement joins TRBV7-5 to TRBJ2-7. TRBV7-5 is flagged as a pseudogene. The CDR3 is 13 amino acids.

The table lists this clone with a count of one. The chain joins TRBV15 to TRBJ2-4; possible D gene TRBD1, 6 bases. V was cut by 3 bases and J by 12 bases, with 18 bases left in between. The length of the CDR3 is 14 residues. The germline gives CDR1 LNHNV, CDR2 YYDKDF (reference sequence). CDR3 region: CATSRATPGTPQYF. The CDR3, as DNA: TGTGCCACCAGCAGGGCTACCCCGGGGACACCTCAGTACTTC. Based on the CDR3 plus reference TRBV15 and TRBJ2-4, the full variable domain is DAMVIQNPRYQVTQFGKPVTLSCSQTLNHNVMYWYQQKSSQAPKLLFHYYDKDFNNEADTPDNFQSRRPNTSFCFLDIRSPGLGDTAMYLCATSRATPGTPQYFGAGTRLSVL.

This chain joins TRBV18 and TRBJ1-1; tentative D call: TRBD1 (5 bases). Germline V gene data show CDR1 as KGHSH and CDR2 as LQKENI. V lost 3 bases and J lost 7, with 9 bases in between. The CDR3 extends over 12 amino acids. Here the CDR3 DNA reads TGTGCCAGCTCACCGCGGGGGGTTGAAGCTTTCTTT. Translation gives CASSPRGVEAFF. Full variable domain (outside the CDR3, taken from reference TRBV18 and TRBJ1-1): NAGVMQNPRHLVRRRGQEARLRCSPMKGHSHVYWYRQLPEEGLKFMVYLQKENIIDESGMPKERFSAEFPKEGPSILRIQQVVRGDSAAYFCASSPRGVEAFFGQGTRLTVV.

The rearrangement uses TRBV5-1 and TRBJ2-3; a weak D match, TRBD1 (6 bases). Germline V lookup: CDR1 SGHRS, CDR2 YFSETQ. The CDR3 runs to 14 residues. The V gene lost 1 base and the J gene lost 4 bases, with 10 bases spanning the gap. The CDR3 region is CASSLSDSSDTQYF. CDR3 nucleotides: TGCGCCAGCAGCTTGTCGGACAGTTCAGATACGCAGTATTTT.

The chain couples TRBV4-3 to TRBJ1-1; maybe TRBD1 (6 bases). Between the trimmed V and J ends, which lost 0 bases and 3 bases, there was a span of 14 bases. Germline CDR1 and CDR2: LGHNA and YSLEER. The CDR3 spans 16 residues. The CDR3 is CASSQERGLGDTEAFF. CDR3 in DNA: TGCGCCAGCAGCCAAGAACGGGGGCTCGGGGACACTGAAGCTTTCTTT.

This chain uses TRBV27 with TRBJ2-7; TRBD1 is a possible D gene (5 bases). Looked up from germline, CDR1 is MNHEY and CDR2 is SMNVEV (reference sequence). The CDR3 is 17 amino acids. The V gene lost 3 bases and the J gene lost 2 bases, with 20 bases spanning the gap. CDR3 sequence reads: CASSFRPTGWGTYEQYF. For the CDR3, the DNA is TGTGCCAGCAGTTTCCGCCCCACAGGATGGGGTACCTACGAGCAGTACTTC.

The rearrangement joins TRBV7-3 to TRBJ2-2; D is uncertain. This CDR3 is 15 amino acids long. V lost 5 bases, J lost 1 base, and 11 bases lay in between. The germline V gene has CDR1 SGHTA and CDR2 FQGTGA. The CDR3 bases are TGTGCCAGCAGCCCCCTACGAGGGAACACCGGGGAGCTGTTTTTT. Its protein product is CASSPLRGNTGELFF.

This clone was recorded a few times. The chain links TRBV19 to TRBJ2-1, with 8 bases lining up with TRBD2. V was pared by 7 bases and J by 4 bases, with 9 bases of the junction left unmatched. Looked up from germline, CDR1 is LNHDA and CDR2 is SQIVND (reference sequence). The CDR3 contains 15 residues. The CDR3 coding sequence is TGTGCCAGTACCTTACAGGCTAGCGGGTACAATGAGCAGTTCTTC. This gives the protein CASTLQASGYNEQFF. The full variable domain, in which reference TRBV19 and TRBJ2-1 provide the parts outside the CDR3, is DGGITQSPKYLFRKEGQNVTLSCEQNLNHDAMYWYRQDPGQGLRLIYYSQIVNDFQKGDIAEGYSVSREKKESFPLTVTSAQKNPTAFYLCASTLQASGYNEQFFGPGTRLTVL.

CDR3 region: CASRGAFLGGYTF. CDR3 coding DNA: TGTGCCAGCAGAGGGGCCTTTTTAGGCGGCTACACCTTC. The chain combines TRBV6-1 with TRBJ1-2, with a weak D call TRBD1 (5 bases). The CDR3 runs 13 residues. V lost 6 bases to trimming and J lost 8 bases, with 16 bases between them. Germline V CDR1 and CDR2: MNHNS, SASEGT.

The rearrangement links TRBV4-3 to TRBJ2-1; D uncertain. CDR1 is LGHNA and CDR2 is YSLEER in the germline V gene. The V end was cut by 1 base, the J end by 9 bases, with 7 bases between. The CDR3 spans 12 residues. The CDR3 DNA reads as TGCGCCAGCAGCCAAGGTCTTGGTGAGCAGTTCTTC. It codes for CASSQGLGEQFF.

The V gene is TRBV7-6, the J gene TRBJ2-7, with D unclear. V lost 5 bases, J lost 2 bases, and 16 bases lay in between. The CDR3 spans 15 residues. Germline-derived CDR1 and CDR2 are SGHVS and FNYEAQ. The CDR3 here is CASSPLRGPTYEQYF. CDR3 sequence (DNA): TGTGCCAGCAGCCCTCTCCGAGGACCAACCTACGAGCAGTACTTC.

The chain carries TRBV4-1 and TRBJ2-1, with TRBD2 matching over 7 bases. V lost 1 base, J lost 1 base, and 4 bases stayed unmatched. The CDR3 totals 16 residues. The germline CDR1 and CDR2 sequences are MGHRA and YSYEKL. The CDR3 sequence: CASSQAAGPSYNEQFF. The DNA for the CDR3 is TGCGCCAGCAGCCAAGCAGCGGGACCGTCCTACAATGAGCAGTTCTTC.

This clone was picked up one time. The chain joins TRBV28 to TRBJ1-5, with D unclear. Trimming pared 7 bases from V and 0 bases from J, leaving 7 bases between. This CDR3 has 13 amino acids. Germline CDR1 is MDHEN and CDR2 is SYDVKM. The CDR3 here is CASTADSNQPQHF. DNA for the CDR3: TGTGCCAGCACCGCCGATAGCAATCAGCCCCAGCATTTT.

The chain joins TRBV19 to TRBJ2-5, with D possibly TRBD2 on 6 matching bases. Germline assignment: CDR1 LNHDA and CDR2 SQIVND (reference sequence). This CDR3 has 13 amino acids. V lost 4 bases and J lost 5, with 11 bases in between. CDR3 residues: CASSRLVAETQYF. DNA for the CDR3: TGTGCCAGTAGTAGACTAGTTGCGGAGACCCAGTACTTC.

This clone was counted once. Other nucleotide sequences from this sample produce the same CDR3. V gene TRBV9 combines with J gene TRBJ2-1; 12 bases line up with TRBD2. The CDR3 is 15 amino acids. CDR1 and CDR2 (germline): SGDLS, YYNGEE. The V segment lost 0 bases and the J segment 7 bases; nucleotides outside the gene matches: 2. The CDR3 nucleotides read TGTGCCAGCAGCGTAGGAACTAGCGGGAGGAATGAGCAGTTCTTC. This gives the protein CASSVGTSGRNEQFF. The full variable domain, its missing parts supplied by reference TRBV9 and TRBJ2-1, is DSGVTQTPKHLITATGQRVTLRCSPRSGDLSVYWYQQSLDQGLQFLIQYYNGEERAKGNILERFSAQQFPDLHSELNLSSLELGDSALYFCASSVGTSGRNEQFFGPGTRLTVL.